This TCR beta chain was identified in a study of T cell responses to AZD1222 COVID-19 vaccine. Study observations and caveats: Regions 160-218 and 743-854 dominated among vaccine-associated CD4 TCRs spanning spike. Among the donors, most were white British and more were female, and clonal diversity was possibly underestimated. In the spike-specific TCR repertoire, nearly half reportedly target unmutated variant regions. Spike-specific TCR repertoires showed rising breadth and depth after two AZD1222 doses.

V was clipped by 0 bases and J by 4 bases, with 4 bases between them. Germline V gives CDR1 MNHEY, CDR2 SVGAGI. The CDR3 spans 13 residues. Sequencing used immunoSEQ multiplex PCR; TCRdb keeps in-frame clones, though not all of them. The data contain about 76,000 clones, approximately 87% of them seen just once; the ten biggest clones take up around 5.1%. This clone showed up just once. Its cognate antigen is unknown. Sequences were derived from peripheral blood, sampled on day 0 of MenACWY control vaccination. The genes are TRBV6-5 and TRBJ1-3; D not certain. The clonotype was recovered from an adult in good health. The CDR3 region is CASSYSVGNTIYF. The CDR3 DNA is TGTGCCAGCAGTTACTCGGTGGGAAACACCATATATTTT.